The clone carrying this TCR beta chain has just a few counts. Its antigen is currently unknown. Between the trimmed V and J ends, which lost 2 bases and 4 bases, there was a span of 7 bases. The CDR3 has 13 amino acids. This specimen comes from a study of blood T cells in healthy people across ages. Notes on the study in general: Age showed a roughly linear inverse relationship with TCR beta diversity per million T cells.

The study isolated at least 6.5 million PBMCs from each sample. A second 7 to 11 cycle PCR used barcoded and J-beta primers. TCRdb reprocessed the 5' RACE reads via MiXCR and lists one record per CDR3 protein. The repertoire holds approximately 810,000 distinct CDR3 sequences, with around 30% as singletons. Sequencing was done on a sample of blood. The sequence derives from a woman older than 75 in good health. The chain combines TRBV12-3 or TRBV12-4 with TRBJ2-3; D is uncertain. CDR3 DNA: TGTGCCAGCAGTTTAAGTTACGCAGATACGCAGTATTTT. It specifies CASSLSYADTQYF.